These 2 T cell receptor beta chains originate from one sample sequenced in a study of T cell repertoires in cytomegalovirus infection (dated by TCRdb to the late 2010s). What the treatment or condition label conveys for this sample: in vitro stimulation with specific CMV peptide epitopes to enrich CMV-specific T cells. No antigen has been assigned to these receptors. The instrument was an Illumina HiSeq 1500. The public reads were reanalyzed by TCRdb: fastp trimming at Q25, MiXCR alignment, in-frame beta chains only. Records with the same CDR3 protein are collapsed into one entry carrying the most frequent genes and DNA. The sample profile shows roughly 500,000 distinct CDR3 sequences; approximately 46% of them were found once. 35% to 50% of the sample is taken by the ten largest. Sequenced material: cultured PBMCs, taken from culture after CMV antigen stimulation. The receptors derive from a human donor in good health (CMV status not recorded). Some clones in this sample may be carry-over from other donors' samples.

This clonotype has a handful of counts. This rearrangement joins TRBV19 to TRBJ2-1; D is uncertain. Trimming took off 2 bases at V and 7 bases at J, with 3 bases between the two ends. The germline CDR1 and CDR2 sequences are LNHDA and SQIVND (reference sequence). This CDR3 has 11 amino acids. The CDR3, as DNA: TGTGCCAGTAGTATAATGAATGAGCAGTTCTTC. This encodes CASSIMNEQFF.

The chain is built from TRBV20-1 and TRBJ2-7, with D unresolved. Germline loops: CDR1 DFQATT, CDR2 SNEGSKA (reference sequence). The CDR3 length is 10 residues. Trimming stripped 0 bases from V and 8 bases from J, with 5 bases between. Here the CDR3 reads CSARELKQYF. The CDR3 DNA sequence: TGCAGTGCTAGAGAGCTAAAGCAGTACTTC.